This is a list of T cell receptor beta chains from one sample in a study of CD8 T cells in Susac syndrome. TCRdb reanalysed the immunoSEQ multiplex PCR reads using MiXCR and keeps one entry per CDR3 protein. The sample has 300,000 to 350,000 distinct CDR3 sequences; approximately 90% are singletons. Sequenced sample: CD4+ T cells from PBMCs. The receptors were gathered from a human donor with multiple sclerosis. The CDR3 runs from the conserved cysteine through the conserved F or W. A D gene is named only where the DNA matches it firmly. Some rows mark clone size as missing; the rest say once, few, many or name a class of expanded clone.

d_gene	v_gene	j_gene	abundance	CDR3aa	CDR3nt
TRBD1	TRBV7-9	TRBJ1-3	-	CANARDRAGNTIYF	TGTGCCAACGCCCGGGACAGGGCCGGAAACACCATATATTTT
-	TRBV19	TRBJ1-1	-	CASSRGFAGNTEAFF	TGTGCCAGTAGTAGGGGTTTCGCGGGGAACACTGAAGCTTTCTTT
-	TRBV30	TRBJ2-1	-	CAWTISLSYNEQFF	TGTGCCTGGACTATCAGTCTCTCCTACAATGAGCAGTTCTTC
-	TRBV12-3/TRBV12-4	TRBJ1-5	-	CASSLYGNQPQHF	TGTGCCAGCAGTTTATACGGCAATCAGCCCCAGCATTTT
-	TRBV7-3	TRBJ2-7	-	CASSLGRQGEQYF	TGTGCCAGCAGCTTAGGGCGCCAAGGCGAGCAGTACTTC
-	TRBV29-1	TRBJ2-5	once	CSVEDQRGETQYF	TGCAGCGTTGAAGATCAACGTGGCGAGACCCAGTACTTC
-	TRBV5-1	TRBJ2-7	-	CASSTLPGSSYEQYF	TGCGCCAGCAGCACCCTACCCGGGAGCTCCTACGAGCAGTACTTC
TRBD1	TRBV7-2	TRBJ1-3	once	CASSVRTGSGNTIYF	TGTGCCAGCAGCGTAAGGACAGGGTCTGGAAACACCATATATTTT
-	TRBV29-1	TRBJ2-2	-	CSVAVTGELFF	TGCAGCGTTGCAGTAACCGGGGAGCTGTTTTTT
-	TRBV7-3	TRBJ2-1	-	CASSSGAYNEQFF	TGTGCCAGCAGCTCGGGGGCCTACAATGAGCAGTTCTTC
-	TRBV15	TRBJ2-4	-	CATSRGPSIQYF	TGTGCCACCAGCAGAGGACCGTCTATTCAGTACTTC
-	TRBV20-1	TRBJ1-5	-	CSAIFSGDQPQHF	TGCAGTGCTATCTTCTCAGGGGACCAGCCCCAGCATTTT
-	TRBV6-2/TRBV6-3	TRBJ1-1	-	CASSYSLRDPLTLEAFF	TGTGCCAGCAGTTACTCTCTCCGGGACCCCCTTACTTTAGAAGCTTTCTTT
-	TRBV6-1	TRBJ1-5	-	CASSSGTFTVRNQPQHF	TGTGCCAGCAGCTCCGGGACCTTCACTGTTCGCAATCAGCCCCAGCATTTT
-	TRBV29-1	TRBJ2-7	-	CSGGKGHMEEQYF	TGCAGCGGGGGGAAGGGGCATATGGAGGAGCAGTACTTC
TRBD1	TRBV11-2	TRBJ2-7	-	CASSSRGQGAFYEQYF	TGTGCCAGCAGCTCAAGGGGACAGGGGGCATTTTACGAGCAGTACTTC
-	TRBV25-1	TRBJ2-7	-	CASSVFPSPPHQGRNDEQYF	TGTGCCAGCAGCGTTTTTCCCTCCCCCCCCCACCAGGGGAGAAACGACGAGCAGTACTTC
TRBD1	TRBV3-1	TRBJ2-1	-	CASSQPGQGQFF	TGTGCCAGCAGCCAACCGGGACAGGGCCAGTTCTTC
TRBD2	TRBV6-2/TRBV6-3	TRBJ2-7	-	CASSAGLAKLSSSYEQYF	TGTGCCAGCAGCGCGGGACTAGCGAAATTATCAAGCTCCTACGAGCAGTACTTC
-	TRBV11-2	TRBJ2-3	-	CASSSNRPDTQYF	TGTGCCAGCAGCTCCAACCGACCGGATACGCAGTATTTT
TRBD1	TRBV10-3	TRBJ2-7	few	CAISPGGTGPDEQYF	TGTGCCATCAGCCCCGGAGGGACAGGGCCGGACGAGCAGTACTTC
-	TRBV7-2	TRBJ2-7	-	CASSLGIASTPYEQYF	TGTGCCAGCAGCTTAGGGATAGCGTCCACGCCCTACGAGCAGTACTTC